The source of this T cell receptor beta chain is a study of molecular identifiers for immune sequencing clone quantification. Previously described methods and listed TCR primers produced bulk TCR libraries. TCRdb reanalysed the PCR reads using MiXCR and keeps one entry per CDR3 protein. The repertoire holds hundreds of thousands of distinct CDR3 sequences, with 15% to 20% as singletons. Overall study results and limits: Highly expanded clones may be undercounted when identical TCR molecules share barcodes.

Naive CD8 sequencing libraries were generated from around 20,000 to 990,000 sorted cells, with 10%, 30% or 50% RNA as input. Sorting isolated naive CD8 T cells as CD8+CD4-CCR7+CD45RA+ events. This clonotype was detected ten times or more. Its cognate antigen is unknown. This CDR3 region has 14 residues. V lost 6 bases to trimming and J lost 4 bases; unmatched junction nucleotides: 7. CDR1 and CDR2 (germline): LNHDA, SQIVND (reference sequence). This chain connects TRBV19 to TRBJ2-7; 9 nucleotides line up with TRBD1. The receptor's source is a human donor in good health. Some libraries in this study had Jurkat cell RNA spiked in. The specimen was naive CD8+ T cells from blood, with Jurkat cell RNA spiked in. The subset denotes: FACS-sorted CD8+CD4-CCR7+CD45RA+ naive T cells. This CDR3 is CASSATGGEYEQYF. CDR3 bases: TGTGCCAGTAGCGCTACAGGGGGCGAATACGAGCAGTACTTC.